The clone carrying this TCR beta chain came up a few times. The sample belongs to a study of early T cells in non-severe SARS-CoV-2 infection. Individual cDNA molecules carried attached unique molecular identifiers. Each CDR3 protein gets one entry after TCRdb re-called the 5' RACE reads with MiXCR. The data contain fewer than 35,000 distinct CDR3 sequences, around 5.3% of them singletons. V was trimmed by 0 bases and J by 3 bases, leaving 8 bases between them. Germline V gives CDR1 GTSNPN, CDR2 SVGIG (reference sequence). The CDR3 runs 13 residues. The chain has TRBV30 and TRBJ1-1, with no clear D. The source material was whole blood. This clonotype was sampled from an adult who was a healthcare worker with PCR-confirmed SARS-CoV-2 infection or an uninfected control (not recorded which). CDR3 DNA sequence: TGTGCCTGGAGTGTACAATGGTACACTGAAGCTTTCTTT. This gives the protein CAWSVQWYTEAFF.